This T cell receptor beta chain was recovered during a study of human T cells and chemical hapten exposure. Turning to the study itself: Per-sample TCR yield variability stemmed mainly from small pooled library volume differences. Study findings and constraints: With regard to DPC sensitization, TCRs above 1 in 1000 frequency did not change.

A note on this clonotype: The antigen is undetermined.

Attachment of unique molecular identifiers to individual cDNA molecules was performed in the library. Study processing details: Sample TCR counts, which ranged from roughly 20,000 to 690,600, had a median of approximately 94,000. TCRdb re-derived calls from the reads in MiXCR, one entry per CDR3 protein. TCRdb assigned the V and J calls; the authors' analysis was not used. The sample records around 120,000 distinct CDR3 sequences, roughly 8.5% being singletons. The CDR3 spans 14 residues. V shed 4 bases and J shed 7 bases, with 16 bases lying between them. CDR1 is SQVTM, CDR2 ANQGSEA, per germline. Total RNA extraction was carried out from unfractionated whole blood.

This receptor was identified in a human donor in good health. Some clones in this sample may be carry-over from other donors' samples. The chain has TRBV29-1 and TRBJ2-2; D tentatively fits TRBD1 or TRBD2 (5 bases each). Sequences were obtained from whole blood. CDR3 DNA sequence: TGCAGCGTTGGAGAAGGGAGAGGGGTCGGGGAGCTGTTTTTT. Its protein is CSVGEGRGVGELFF.